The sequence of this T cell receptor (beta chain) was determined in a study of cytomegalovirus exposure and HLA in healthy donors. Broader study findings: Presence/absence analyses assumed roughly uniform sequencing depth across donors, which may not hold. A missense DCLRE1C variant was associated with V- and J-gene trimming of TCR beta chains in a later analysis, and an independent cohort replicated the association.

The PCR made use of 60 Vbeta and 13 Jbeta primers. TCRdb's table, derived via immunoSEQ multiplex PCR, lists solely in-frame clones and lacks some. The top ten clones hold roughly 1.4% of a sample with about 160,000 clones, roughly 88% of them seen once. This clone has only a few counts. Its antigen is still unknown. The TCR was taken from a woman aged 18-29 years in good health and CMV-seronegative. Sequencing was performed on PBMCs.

CDR3 amino acids: CASSYNRGSYEQYF. CDR3 bases: TGTGCCAGCAGTTACAACAGGGGCTCCTACGAGCAGTACTTC. The chain couples TRBV6-5 to TRBJ2-7, with 7 positions matching TRBD1. CDR1 is MNHEY and CDR2 is SVGAGI in the germline V gene. The length of the CDR3 is 14 residues. Unmatched junction bases numbered 1, after V lost 2 bases and J lost 0 bases.